Sequencing of this TCR beta chain was carried out in a study of blood T cells in healthy people across ages (dated by TCRdb to the mid-2010s). Some background on the complete study: In model experiments, template switching captured roughly one uniquely barcoded TCR beta cDNA molecule for every two T cells. The study measured age-related changes in TCR beta repertoire diversity using deep sequencing normalized with unique cDNA molecular identifiers. The donors were divided into four age groups: young (average approximately 16 years), middle-aged (approximately 39), aged (approximately 59) and long-lived (nearly 85). Donors of different ages were randomly distributed across sequencing lanes to avoid experimental bias. The study analyzed two additional independent replicas of 1 million unique cDNA reads from the same blood draw for two donors, one aged 18 to 30 and one aged 80 or older. The paper's findings and limits, for the study overall: Compared with the aged group, the long-lived group had more naive CD4+ T cells, fewer expanded clones and increased TCR diversity, suggesting age selection. Observed TCR beta diversity correlated strongly with the percentage of naive T cells measured by flow cytometry. Bulk unsorted PBMC profiling prevented conclusive comparison of naive and antigen-experienced compartments. The CMV infection status of donors was not known, potentially confounding age-related changes in expanded clonotypes. Estimates of total diversity from one million sequenced T cells were regarded as lower bounds and underestimates. As age increased, observed TCR beta diversity per million T cells dropped in a roughly linear way, and a significant reduction was already evident by age 40.

Comments on this clonotype: Its antigen is unknown. No much larger clone exists at a distance of one base, and base qualities are not known.

The roughly 42 donors, aged about 6 to 95 years, were systemically healthy Caucasian individuals from Russia. Around 9.9 milliliters of peripheral blood were collected from each donor into EDTA-treated Vacutainer tubes. PBMCs were isolated by Ficoll-Paque density-gradient centrifugation, with at least 7 million obtained per sample. Total RNA was extracted from PBMCs with Trizol reagent, with at least 5 micrograms obtained per sample. For every donor, flow cytometry on a PBMC aliquot measured the percentage of naive CD45RAhigh/CD27high T cells. V ends up 7 bases short and J 6 bases short, with an unmatched junction base count of 10. For CDR1 and CDR2, the germline V gene lists MDHEN and SYDVKM. Measured from the cysteine to the phenylalanine, the CDR3 is 14 residues long. The read is trimmed to its CDR3 DNA, 42 bases read in frame from base 1. Libraries were built with 5' RACE. The run used an Illumina HiSeq 2500. A second PCR of about 6 to 11 cycles was run with a J-beta primer mix and a sample-barcoded 5' primer. A unique molecular identifier was introduced onto each TCR beta cDNA molecule by a template-switch 5' adaptor carrying 12 random nucleotides. At least 2.5 million CDR3-containing paired-end reads were obtained from each sample. First-strand cDNA synthesis was performed from all RNA using the Mint cDNA synthesis kit, with priming by a TRBC-specific oligonucleotide. Following uracil-DNA glycosylase treatment, a first 18-cycle PCR with universal primers M1SS and BC2_uni_R was performed on all cDNA. The original methods were these. Each sample was normalized by randomly selecting 1 million high-quality reads, each carrying a distinct molecular identifier. Instead of being binned into consensus sequences, reads that shared molecular identifiers were thrown out. MiTCR, with a Q25 quality threshold and the strictest error-elimination algorithm, was used for CDR3 identification, clonotype clustering and error correction. A nonparametric unseen species model with Euler transformation was used to estimate a lower bound on total TCR beta diversity. The public sequencing data were trimmed at Q25 with fastp and processed into clonotypes with MiXCR by TCRdb, which kept only in-frame beta chains. CDR3 protein duplicates are merged, each entry listing the most common genes and DNA. TCRdb, not the original authors, processed these V and J calls. For this sample the table gives hundreds of thousands of distinct CDR3 sequences, of which just over 55% were detected only once. Jointly, the top ten make up more than 25% of the sample.

The specimen sequenced was blood. The sequence came from a man between 35 and 55 years old in good health. The V and J segments used are TRBV28 and TRBJ1-2; 8 bases in the middle match TRBD1. The DNA sequence follows: TGTGCCAGCACCCTCCGGGGACAGGATAATGGCTACACCTTC. The resulting protein is CASTLRGQDNGYTF.